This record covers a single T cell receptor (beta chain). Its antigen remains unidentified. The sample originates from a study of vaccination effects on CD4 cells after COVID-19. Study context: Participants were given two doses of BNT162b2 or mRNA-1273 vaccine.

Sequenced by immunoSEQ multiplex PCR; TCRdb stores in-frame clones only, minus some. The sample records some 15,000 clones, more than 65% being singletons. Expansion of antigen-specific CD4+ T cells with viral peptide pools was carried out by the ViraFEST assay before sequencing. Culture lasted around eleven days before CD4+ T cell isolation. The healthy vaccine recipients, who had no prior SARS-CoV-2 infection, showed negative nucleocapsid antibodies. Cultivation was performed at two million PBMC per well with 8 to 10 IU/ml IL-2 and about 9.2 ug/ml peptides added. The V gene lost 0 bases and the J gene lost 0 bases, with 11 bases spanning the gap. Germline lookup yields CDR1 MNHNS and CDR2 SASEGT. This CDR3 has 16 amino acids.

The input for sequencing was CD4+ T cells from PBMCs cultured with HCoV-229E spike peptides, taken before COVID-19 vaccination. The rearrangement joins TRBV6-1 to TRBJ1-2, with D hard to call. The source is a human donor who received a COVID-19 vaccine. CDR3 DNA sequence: TGTGCCAGCAGTGAAGCGTTCGCGGAAGCTAACTATGGCTACACCTTC. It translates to CASSEAFAEANYGYTF.